This T cell receptor beta chain was sequenced in a study of blood T cell repertoires in COVID-19. The overall study: Spain, Italy and the United States supplied samples that represented acute and convalescent COVID-19.

The table came from immunoSEQ multiplex PCR; TCRdb's copy has only in-frame clones and leaves some out. Here the sample spans 200,000 to 250,000 clones, 82% being singletons. V trimming: 2 bases; J trimming: 5 bases; junction bases outside the gene matches: 5. Germline CDR1 reads SGHAT; CDR2 reads FQNNGV. This CDR3 region has 15 residues. The clonotype originates from a woman between 70 and 85 years old with COVID-19, enrolled during active disease. The V gene is TRBV11-2, the J gene TRBJ2-5, with 10 bases lining up with TRBD2. The sequenced material came from peripheral blood. The CDR3 is CASSLLPSGSETQYF. DNA for the CDR3: TGTGCCAGCAGCTTACTCCCTAGCGGGAGCGAGACCCAGTACTTC. Looking up the rest from reference TRBV11-2 and TRBJ2-5 gives the full variable domain: EAGVAQSPRYKIIEKRQSVAFWCNPISGHATLYWYQQILGQGPKLLIQFQNNGVVDDSQLPKDRFSAERLKGVDSTLKIQPAKLEDSAVYLCASSLLPSGSETQYFGPGTRLLVL.